The 3 T cell receptor beta chains below come from one sample, sequenced in a study of shared clonotypes between healthy human individuals. Method: immunoSEQ multiplex PCR; TCRdb's copy keeps in-frame clones and lacks some. This sample has about 1 million clones, with roughly 80% found just once. The specimen sequenced was memory CD4+ T cells sorted from blood. Subset indicated: CD45RA-negative fraction. These receptors were obtained from a young man in good health.

This chain joins TRBV29-1 and TRBJ2-1, with a possible D match to TRBD1 (6 bases). CDR1 and CDR2 from the germline V gene are SQVTM and ANQGSEA. V lost 6 bases to trimming and J lost 6 bases, with 18 bases between them. CDR3 size: 14 residues. CDR3 nucleotide sequence: TGCAGCGTCGTGGGAGAAATAGGGGGCAATGAGCAGTTCTTC. It encodes CSVVGEIGGNEQFF.

V gene TRBV29-1 combines with J gene TRBJ2-7; D possibly corresponds to TRBD2 (5 bases). Trimming shortened V by 5 bases and J by 6 bases, and 14 bases separated the two germline ends. Germline V gene lookup returns CDR1 SQVTM and CDR2 ANQGSEA. There are 12 residues in the CDR3. CDR3 in amino acids: CSVLLDSVEQYF. Here the CDR3 DNA reads TGCAGCGTTTTACTGGACTCGGTCGAGCAGTACTTC.

The chain uses TRBV4-3 and TRBJ2-7; perhaps TRBD1 as D (5 bases). CDR1 and CDR2 from the germline V gene are LGHNA and YSLEER. Trimming removed 1 base at V and 3 bases at J, with 10 bases between. The CDR3 contains 14 residues. The CDR3 coding sequence is TGCGCCAGCAGCCAAGGGGGCCTGGGCTACGAGCAGTACTTC. It translates to CASSQGGLGYEQYF.